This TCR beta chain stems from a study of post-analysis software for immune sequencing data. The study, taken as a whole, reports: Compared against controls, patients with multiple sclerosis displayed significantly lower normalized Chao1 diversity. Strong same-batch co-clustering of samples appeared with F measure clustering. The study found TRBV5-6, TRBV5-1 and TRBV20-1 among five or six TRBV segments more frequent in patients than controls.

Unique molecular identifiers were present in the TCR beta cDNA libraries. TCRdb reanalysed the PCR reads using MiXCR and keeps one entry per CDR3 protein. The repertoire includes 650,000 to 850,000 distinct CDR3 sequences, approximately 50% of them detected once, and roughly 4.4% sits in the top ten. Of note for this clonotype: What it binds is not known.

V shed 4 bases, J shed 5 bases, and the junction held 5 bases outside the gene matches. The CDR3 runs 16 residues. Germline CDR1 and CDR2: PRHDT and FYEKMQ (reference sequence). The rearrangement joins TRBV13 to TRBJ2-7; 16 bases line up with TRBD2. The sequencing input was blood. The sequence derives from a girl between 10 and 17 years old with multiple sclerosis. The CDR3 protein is CASSSGTSGGDDEQYF. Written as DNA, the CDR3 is TGTGCCAGCAGCTCCGGGACTAGCGGGGGGGACGACGAGCAGTACTTC. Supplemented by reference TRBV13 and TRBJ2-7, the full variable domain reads AAGVIQSPRHLIKEKRETATLKCYPIPRHDTVYWYQQGPGQDPQFLISFYEKMQSDKGSIPDRFSAQQFSDYHSELNMSSLELGDSALYFCASSSGTSGGDDEQYFGPGTRLTVT.